Below are 4 T cell receptor beta chains sequenced from a single sample in a study of blood T cell repertoires in COVID-19. The method was immunoSEQ multiplex PCR; TCRdb's version includes in-frame clones alone and lacks a portion of them. Here the sample spans around 70,000 clones, 86% being singletons. Sequences were obtained from peripheral blood. The receptors shown here come from a man aged 25 to 40 with acute or convalescent COVID-19.

The chain couples TRBV6-5 to TRBJ2-5; TRBD1 might be the D (6 bases). Trimming removed 4 bases from V and 4 bases from J, with 13 bases in between. The CDR3 extends over 14 amino acids. Germline V CDR1 and CDR2: MNHEY, SVGAGI. CDR3 DNA sequence: TGTGCCAGCAGTTCCAGGGGATGGGGAGAGACCCAGTACTTC. Translating gives CASSSRGWGETQYF.

This clone was found once. The chain uses TRBV10-1 and TRBJ2-2, with TRBD1 identical over 9 bases. The junction had 5 bases not matched to a gene; V was cut back by 6 bases and J by 3 bases. The CDR3 sequence is 15 residues long. CDR1 is WNHNN, CDR2 SYGVQD, per germline (reference sequence). The CDR3 here is CASRQTGGDTGELFF. For the CDR3, the DNA is TGCGCCAGCAGGCAGACAGGGGGAGACACCGGGGAGCTGTTTTTT.

The V call is TRBV9, the J call TRBJ1-6; no firm D call. Germline-derived CDR1 and CDR2 are SGDLS and YYNGEE. V was clipped by 0 bases and J by 10 bases, with 14 bases between them. The CDR3 covers 15 residues. The CDR3 sequence: CASSVGVGGESPLHF. The CDR3 region has the DNA TGTGCCAGCAGCGTAGGCGTAGGCGGGGAATCACCCCTCCACTTT.

The CDR3 region is CASSKIDIHIYGYTF. The DNA of the CDR3 is TGTGCCAGCAGCAAGATTGACATCCACATTTATGGCTACACCTTC. The genes are TRBV7-2 and TRBJ1-2; no clear D. The CDR3 sequence is 15 residues long. Germline assignment: CDR1 SGHTA and CDR2 FQGNSA. Trimming took off 5 bases at V and 5 bases at J, with 18 bases between the two ends.